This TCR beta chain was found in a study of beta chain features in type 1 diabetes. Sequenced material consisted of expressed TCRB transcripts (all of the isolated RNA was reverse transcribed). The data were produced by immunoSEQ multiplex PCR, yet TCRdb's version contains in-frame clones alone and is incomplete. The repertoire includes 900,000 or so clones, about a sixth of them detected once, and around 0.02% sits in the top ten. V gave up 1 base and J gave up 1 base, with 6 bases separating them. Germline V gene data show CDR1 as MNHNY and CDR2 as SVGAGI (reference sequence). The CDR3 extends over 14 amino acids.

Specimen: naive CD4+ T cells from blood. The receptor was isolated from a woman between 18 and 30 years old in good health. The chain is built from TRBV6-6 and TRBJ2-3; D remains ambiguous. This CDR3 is CASSYLVGTDTQYF. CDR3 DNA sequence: TGTGCCAGCAGTTACTTAGTAGGCACAGATACGCAGTATTTT.